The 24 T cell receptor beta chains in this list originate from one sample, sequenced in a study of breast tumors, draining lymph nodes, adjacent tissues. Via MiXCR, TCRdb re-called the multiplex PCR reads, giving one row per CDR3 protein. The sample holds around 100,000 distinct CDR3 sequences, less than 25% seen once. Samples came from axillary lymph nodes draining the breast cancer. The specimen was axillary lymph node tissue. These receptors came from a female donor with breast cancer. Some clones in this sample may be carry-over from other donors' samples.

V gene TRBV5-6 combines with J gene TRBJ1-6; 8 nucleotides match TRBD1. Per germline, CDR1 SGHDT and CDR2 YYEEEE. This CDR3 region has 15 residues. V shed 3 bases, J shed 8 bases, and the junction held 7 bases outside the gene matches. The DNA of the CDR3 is TGTGCCAGCAGCTCTACAGGGGGGGGCTATTCACCCCTCCACTTT. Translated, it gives CASSSTGGGYSPLHF.

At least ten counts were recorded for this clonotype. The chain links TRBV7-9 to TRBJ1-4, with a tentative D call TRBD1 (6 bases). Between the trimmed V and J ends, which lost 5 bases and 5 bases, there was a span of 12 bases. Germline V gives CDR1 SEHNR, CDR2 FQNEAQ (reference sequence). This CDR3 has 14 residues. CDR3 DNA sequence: TGTGCCAGCAGCATAATAGGGGGGAATGAAAAACTGTTTTTT. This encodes CASSIIGGNEKLFF.

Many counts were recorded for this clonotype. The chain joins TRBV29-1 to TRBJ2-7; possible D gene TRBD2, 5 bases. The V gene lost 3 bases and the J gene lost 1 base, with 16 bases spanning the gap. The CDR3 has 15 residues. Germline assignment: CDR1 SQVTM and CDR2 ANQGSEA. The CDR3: CSVEFMAGPSYEQYF. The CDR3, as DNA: TGCAGCGTTGAGTTTATGGCGGGCCCATCCTACGAGCAGTACTTC.

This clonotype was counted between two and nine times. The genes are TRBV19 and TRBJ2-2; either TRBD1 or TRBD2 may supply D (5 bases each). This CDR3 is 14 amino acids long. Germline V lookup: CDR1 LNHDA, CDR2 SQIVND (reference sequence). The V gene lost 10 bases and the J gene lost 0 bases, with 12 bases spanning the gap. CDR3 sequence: CATWGYANTGELFF. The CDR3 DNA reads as TGTGCCACCTGGGGGTACGCGAACACCGGGGAGCTGTTTTTT.

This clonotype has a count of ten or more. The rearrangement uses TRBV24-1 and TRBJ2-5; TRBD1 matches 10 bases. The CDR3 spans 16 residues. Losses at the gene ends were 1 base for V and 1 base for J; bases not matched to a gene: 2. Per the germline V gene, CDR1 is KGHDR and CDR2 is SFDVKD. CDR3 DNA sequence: TGTGCCACCAGTGATTTTGGACAGGGGGTCCAAGAGACCCAGTACTTC. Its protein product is CATSDFGQGVQETQYF.

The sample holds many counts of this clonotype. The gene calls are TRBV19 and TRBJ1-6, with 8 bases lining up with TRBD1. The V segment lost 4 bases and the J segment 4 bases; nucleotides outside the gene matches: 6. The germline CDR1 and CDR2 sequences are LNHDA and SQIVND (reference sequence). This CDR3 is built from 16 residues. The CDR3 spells CASSTRTGSYNSPLHF. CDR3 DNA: TGTGCCAGTAGTACCAGGACAGGGTCTTATAATTCACCCCTCCACTTT.

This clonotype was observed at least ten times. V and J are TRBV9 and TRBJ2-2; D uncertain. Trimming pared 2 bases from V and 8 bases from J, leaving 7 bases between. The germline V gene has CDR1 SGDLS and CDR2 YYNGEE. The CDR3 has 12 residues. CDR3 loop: CASSVAAGELFF. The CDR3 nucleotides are TGTGCCAGCAGCGTTGCGGCGGGGGAGCTGTTTTTT.

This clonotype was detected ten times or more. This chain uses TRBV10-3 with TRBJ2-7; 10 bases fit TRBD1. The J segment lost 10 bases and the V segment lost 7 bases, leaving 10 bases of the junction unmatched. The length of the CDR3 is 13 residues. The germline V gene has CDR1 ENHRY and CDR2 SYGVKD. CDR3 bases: TGTGCCATCACCGAATTCCGGGACAGGGGACAGTACTTC. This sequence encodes CAITEFRDRGQYF.

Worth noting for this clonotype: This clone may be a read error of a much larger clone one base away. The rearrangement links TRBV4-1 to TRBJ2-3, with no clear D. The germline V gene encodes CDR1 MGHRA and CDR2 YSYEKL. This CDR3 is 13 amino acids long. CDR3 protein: CAGSPEYTDTQYF. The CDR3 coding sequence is TGCGCCGGCAGCCCGGAGTACACAGATACGCAGTATTTT.

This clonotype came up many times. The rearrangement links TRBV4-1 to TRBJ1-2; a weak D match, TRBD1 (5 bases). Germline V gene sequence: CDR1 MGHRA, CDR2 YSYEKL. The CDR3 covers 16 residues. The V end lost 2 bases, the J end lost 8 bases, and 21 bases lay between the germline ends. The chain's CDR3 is CASSQPLRTGLGGYTF. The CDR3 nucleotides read TGCGCCAGCAGCCAACCCCTTAGAACGGGGCTAGGCGGCTACACCTTC.

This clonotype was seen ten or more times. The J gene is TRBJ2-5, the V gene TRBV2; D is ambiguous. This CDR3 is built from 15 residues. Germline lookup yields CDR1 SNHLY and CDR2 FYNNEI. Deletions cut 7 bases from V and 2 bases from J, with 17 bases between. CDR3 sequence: CASIRARGRQETQYF. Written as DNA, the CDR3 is TGTGCCAGCATCCGGGCTAGAGGCCGTCAAGAGACCCAGTACTTC.

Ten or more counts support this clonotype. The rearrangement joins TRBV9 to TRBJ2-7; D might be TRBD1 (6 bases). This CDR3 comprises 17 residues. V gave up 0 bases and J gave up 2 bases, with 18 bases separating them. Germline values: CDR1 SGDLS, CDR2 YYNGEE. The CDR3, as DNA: TGTGCCAGCAGCGTAGGGGGGACAACGATCGGTACCTACGAGCAGTACTTC. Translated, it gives CASSVGGTTIGTYEQYF.

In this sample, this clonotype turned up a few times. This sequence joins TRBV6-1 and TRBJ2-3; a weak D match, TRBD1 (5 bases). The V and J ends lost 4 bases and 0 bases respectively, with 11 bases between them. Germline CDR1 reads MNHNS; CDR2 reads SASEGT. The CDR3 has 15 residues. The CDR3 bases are TGTGCCAGCAGTGTTCAGGGCTCTAGCACAGATACGCAGTATTTT. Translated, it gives CASSVQGSSTDTQYF.

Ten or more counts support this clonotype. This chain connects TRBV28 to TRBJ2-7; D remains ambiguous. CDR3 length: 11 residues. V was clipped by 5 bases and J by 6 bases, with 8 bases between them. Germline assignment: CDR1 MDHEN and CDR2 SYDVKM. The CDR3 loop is CASSTVREQYF. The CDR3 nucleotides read TGTGCCAGCAGTACCGTCCGCGAGCAGTACTTC.

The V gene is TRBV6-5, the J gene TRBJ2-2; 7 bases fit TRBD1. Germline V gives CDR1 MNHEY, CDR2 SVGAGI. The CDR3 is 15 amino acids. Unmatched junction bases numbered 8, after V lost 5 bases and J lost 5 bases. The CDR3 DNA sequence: TGTGCCAGCAGTCAAACAGGGGCGTGGACCGGGGAGCTGTTTTTT. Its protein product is CASSQTGAWTGELFF.

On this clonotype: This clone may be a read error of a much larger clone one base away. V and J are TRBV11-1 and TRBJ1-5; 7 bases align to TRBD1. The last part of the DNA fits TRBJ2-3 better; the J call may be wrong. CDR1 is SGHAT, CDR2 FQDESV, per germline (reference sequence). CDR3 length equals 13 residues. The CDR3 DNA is TGTGCCAGCAGCTTCGACAGGGATCAGCCCCAGTATTTT. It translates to CASSFDRDQPQYF.

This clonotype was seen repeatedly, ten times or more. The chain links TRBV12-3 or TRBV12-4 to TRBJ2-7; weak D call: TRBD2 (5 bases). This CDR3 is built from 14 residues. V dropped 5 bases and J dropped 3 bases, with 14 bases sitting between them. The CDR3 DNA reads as TGTGCCAGCAGTCGTGGACTCGAATACTACGAGCAGTACTTC. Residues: CASSRGLEYYEQYF.

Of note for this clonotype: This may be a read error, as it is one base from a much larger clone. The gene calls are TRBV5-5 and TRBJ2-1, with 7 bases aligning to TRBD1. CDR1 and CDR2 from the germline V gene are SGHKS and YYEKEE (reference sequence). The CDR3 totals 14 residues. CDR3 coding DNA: TGTGCCAGCAGCCCGGGACAGCTATACAATGGGCAGTTCTTC. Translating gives CASSPGQLYNGQFF.

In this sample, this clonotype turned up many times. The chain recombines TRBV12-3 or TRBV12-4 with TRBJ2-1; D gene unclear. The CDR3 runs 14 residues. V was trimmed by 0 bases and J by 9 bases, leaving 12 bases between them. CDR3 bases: TGTGCCAGCAGTTTAGCAGGACGGGTCAGTGAGCAGTTCTTC. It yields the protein CASSLAGRVSEQFF.

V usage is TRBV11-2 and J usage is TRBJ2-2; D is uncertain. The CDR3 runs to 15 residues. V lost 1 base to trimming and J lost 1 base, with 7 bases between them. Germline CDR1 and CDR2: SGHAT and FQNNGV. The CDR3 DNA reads TGTGCCAGCAGCTTAGTCGGGCGGAACACCGGGGAGCTGTTTTTT. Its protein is CASSLVGRNTGELFF.

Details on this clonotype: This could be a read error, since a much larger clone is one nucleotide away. In nucleotides, the CDR3 is TGCGCCAGCAGCCCCCCGGACATGGGGCGCGGGGAGACCCAGTACTTC. Translating gives CASSPPDMGRGETQYF. This chain links TRBV5-1 with TRBJ2-5; D assignment may be TRBD1 or TRBD2 (5 bases each). Deletions cut 4 bases from V and 5 bases from J, with 21 bases between. Germline V gene lookup returns CDR1 SGHRS and CDR2 YFSETQ. The CDR3 covers 16 residues.

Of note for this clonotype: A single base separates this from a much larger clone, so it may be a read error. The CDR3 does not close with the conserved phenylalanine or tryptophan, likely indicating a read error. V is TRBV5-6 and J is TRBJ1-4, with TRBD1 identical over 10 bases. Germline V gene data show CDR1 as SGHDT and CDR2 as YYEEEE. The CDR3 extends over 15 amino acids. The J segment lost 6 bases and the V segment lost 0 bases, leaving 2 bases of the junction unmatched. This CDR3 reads CASSLGGQGYEKLFL. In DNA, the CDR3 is TGTGCCAGCAGCTTGGGGGGACAGGGGTATGAAAAACTGTTTCTT.

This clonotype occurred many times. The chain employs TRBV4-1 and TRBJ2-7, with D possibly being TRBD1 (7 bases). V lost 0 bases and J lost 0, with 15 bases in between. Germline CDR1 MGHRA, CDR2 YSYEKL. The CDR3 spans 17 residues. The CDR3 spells CASSQDHAGGSSYEQYF. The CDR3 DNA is TGCGCCAGCAGCCAAGACCACGCAGGGGGGTCCTCCTACGAGCAGTACTTC.

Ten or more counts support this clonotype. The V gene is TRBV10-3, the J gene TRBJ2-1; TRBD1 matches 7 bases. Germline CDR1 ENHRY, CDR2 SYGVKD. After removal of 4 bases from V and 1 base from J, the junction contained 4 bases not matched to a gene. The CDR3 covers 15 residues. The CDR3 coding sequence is TGTGCCATCAGTGGGGGGACAGCTTCCTACAATGAGCAGTTCTTC. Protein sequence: CAISGGTASYNEQFF.